A selection of T cell receptor beta chains follows, all from one sample in a study of blood T cells in healthy people across ages. One entry per CDR3 protein results from TCRdb running MiXCR on the 5' RACE reads. The repertoire holds about 780,000 distinct CDR3 sequences, about 42% seen once, with roughly 18% in the top ten. Sequences were obtained from blood. Receptor source: a man older than 75 in good health. Each CDR3 is given with its conserved first and last residue. D genes are given only for firm matches. Rows give clone size only sometimes, using once, few, many, or a class for an expanded clone.

cdr3_aa cdr3_nt j_call v_call d_call clone_size
CASTGTGESDTGELFF TGTGCCAGCACAGGGACAGGGGAAAGTGACACCGGGGAGCTGTTTTTT TRBJ2-2 TRBV9 TRBD1 NA
CASSTRMAPGDEKLFF TGTGCCAGCAGCACGAGGATGGCACCCGGGGATGAAAAACTGTTTTTT TRBJ1-4 TRBV11-3 NA few
CSSVQTLHNEQFF TGCAGCTCAGTCCAGACTCTGCACAATGAGCAGTTCTTC TRBJ2-1 TRBV20-1 NA NA
CASNVGRATDTQYF TGTGCCAGCAACGTGGGCAGGGCGACAGATACGCAGTATTTT TRBJ2-3 TRBV7-2 NA NA
CSARRTSSIYEQYF TGCAGTGCTAGAAGGACTAGCTCCATCTACGAGCAGTACTTC TRBJ2-7 TRBV20-1 TRBD2 few
CASSRDGDSGANVLTF TGTGCCAGCAGCCGGGACGGAGACTCTGGGGCCAACGTCCTGACTTTC TRBJ2-6 TRBV7-3 NA few
CASSSGQNNEQFF TGTGCCAGCAGCTCGGGACAGAACAATGAGCAGTTCTTC TRBJ2-1 TRBV11-3 TRBD1 many
CASNSGTNQETQYF TGTGCCAGCAACTCCGGGACTAACCAAGAGACCCAGTACTTC TRBJ2-5 TRBV7-9 TRBD2 many
CASRTTGTSGNQPQHF TGTGCCAGCAGGACCACCGGGACAAGCGGCAATCAGCCCCAGCATTTT TRBJ1-5 TRBV7-2 NA NA
CASSDLGGTGGRDTQYF TGTGCCAGCAGCGACCTCGGCGGGACAGGGGGCAGAGATACGCAGTATTTT TRBJ2-3 TRBV11-1 TRBD1 few
CSAAGLAGGLLYNEQFF TGCAGTGCTGCTGGACTAGCGGGAGGGCTGCTTTATAATGAGCAGTTCTTC TRBJ2-1 TRBV20-1 TRBD2 NA
CASSPEIQGPKGRQFF TGTGCCAGCAGCCCAGAGATCCAGGGGCCGAAGGGCAGGCAGTTCTTC TRBJ2-1 TRBV12-3/TRBV12-4 NA many